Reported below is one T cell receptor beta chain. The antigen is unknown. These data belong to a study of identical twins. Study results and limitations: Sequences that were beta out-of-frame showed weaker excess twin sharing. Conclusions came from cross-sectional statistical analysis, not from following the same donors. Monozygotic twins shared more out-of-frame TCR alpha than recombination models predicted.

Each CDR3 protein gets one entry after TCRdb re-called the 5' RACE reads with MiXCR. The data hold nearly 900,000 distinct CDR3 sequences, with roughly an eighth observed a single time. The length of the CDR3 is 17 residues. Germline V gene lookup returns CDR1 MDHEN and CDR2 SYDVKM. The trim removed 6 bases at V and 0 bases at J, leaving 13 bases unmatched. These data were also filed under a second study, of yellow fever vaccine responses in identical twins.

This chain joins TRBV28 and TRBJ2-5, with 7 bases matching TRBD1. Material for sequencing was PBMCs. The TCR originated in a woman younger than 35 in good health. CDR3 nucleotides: TGTGCCAGCAGGGGGCCAAGACAGGGAGTAAACCAAGAGACCCAGTACTTC. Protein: CASRGPRQGVNQETQYF.